This T cell receptor beta chain was recovered during a study of shared clonotypes between healthy human individuals. Overall study findings and caveats: A handful of donors held roughly 5% of naive CD4 clonotypes in common.

Generated by immunoSEQ multiplex PCR, the TCRdb table keeps only in-frame clones and is missing some. Of over a million clones in the sample, about four fifths were seen once. This CDR3 region has 13 residues. CDR1 MNHEY and CDR2 SVGAGI come from the germline V gene. Deletions cut 10 bases from V and 2 bases from J, with 15 bases between. As to this clone: What it recognizes is unknown.

Sequences were obtained from memory CD4+ T cells from PBMCs. Sample subset: CD45RA-negative fraction. The chain carries TRBV6-5 and TRBJ2-7; D unresolved. This clonotype was obtained from a man aged 18 to 29 in good health. Some clones in this sample may be carry-over from other donors' samples. DNA of the CDR3: TGTGCCACCCCGAGACCTTCTACCTACGAGCAGTACTTC. This translates into CATPRPSTYEQYF.